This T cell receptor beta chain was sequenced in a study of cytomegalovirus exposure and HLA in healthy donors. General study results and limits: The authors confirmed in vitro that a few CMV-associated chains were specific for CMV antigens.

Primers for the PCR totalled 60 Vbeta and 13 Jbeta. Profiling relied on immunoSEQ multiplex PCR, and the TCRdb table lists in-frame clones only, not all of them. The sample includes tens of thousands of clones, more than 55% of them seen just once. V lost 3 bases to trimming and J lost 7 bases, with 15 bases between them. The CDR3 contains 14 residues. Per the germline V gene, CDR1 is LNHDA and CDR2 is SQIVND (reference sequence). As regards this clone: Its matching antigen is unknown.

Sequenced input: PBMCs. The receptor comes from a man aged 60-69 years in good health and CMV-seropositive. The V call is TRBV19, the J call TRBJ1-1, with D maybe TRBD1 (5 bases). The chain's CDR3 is CASSIGTGLDEAFF. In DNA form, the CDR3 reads TGTGCCAGTAGTATCGGGACGGGACTAGATGAAGCTTTCTTT.